The 18 T cell receptor beta chains given below trace back to one sample, sequenced in a study of T cell repertoires in cytomegalovirus infection. These receptors are not linked to any known antigen. A single record per CDR3 protein comes from TCRdb applying MiXCR to the reads. The sample contains about 920,000 distinct CDR3 sequences, 25% to 40% of which appear only once. The sequenced sample was cultured CD8+ T cells from PBMCs, obtained from culture after CMV antigen stimulation. The origin of the receptors is a human donor in good health (CMV status not recorded). Some clones in this sample may be carry-over from other donors' samples.

This clonotype was seen more than once but under ten times. The rearrangement links TRBV25-1 to TRBJ1-6, with a tentative D call TRBD1 (5 bases). The V end lost 4 bases, the J end lost 9 bases, and 13 bases lay between the germline ends. Germline CDR1 and CDR2: MGHDK and SYGVNS. The CDR3 totals 14 residues. CDR3 nucleotides: TGTGCCAGCAGTGGTAGGGGCGAGGGTTCACCCCTCCACTTT. This sequence encodes CASSGRGEGSPLHF.

This clonotype was counted between two and nine times. J is TRBJ2-3 and V is TRBV6-1, with TRBD2 matching over 11 bases. The CDR3 is made up of 17 amino acids. The junction had 14 bases not matched to a gene; V was cut back by 5 bases and J by 7 bases. Germline CDR1 and CDR2: MNHNS and SASEGT. The CDR3 sequence is CASSSPKTSGATYTQYF. The DNA of the CDR3 is TGTGCCAGCAGTAGCCCCAAGACTAGCGGGGCGACCTATACGCAGTATTTT.

The gene calls are TRBV10-3 and TRBJ2-3; a weak D match, TRBD1 (6 bases). This CDR3 comprises 13 residues. The V gene lost 2 bases and the J gene lost 9 bases, with 12 bases spanning the gap. Germline CDR1 reads ENHRY; CDR2 reads SYGVKD. CDR3 sequence: CAISEAAGETQYF. For the CDR3, the DNA is TGTGCCATCAGTGAGGCCGCAGGGGAAACGCAGTATTTT.

J is TRBJ1-1 and V is TRBV15; D unclear. The germline CDR1 and CDR2 sequences are LNHNV and YYDKDF (reference sequence). V was trimmed by 0 bases and J by 6 bases, leaving 17 bases between them. The CDR3 totals 16 residues. This CDR3 is CATSRDIRPAKAEAFF. The CDR3 DNA reads as TGTGCCACCAGCAGAGATATTCGGCCGGCGAAGGCTGAAGCTTTCTTT.

This clonotype was seen a few times. V usage is TRBV24-1 and J usage is TRBJ1-5; no firm D call. The CDR3 length is 14 residues. Trimming removed 9 bases at V and 1 base at J, with 12 bases between. Germline V gene lookup returns CDR1 KGHDR and CDR2 SFDVKD. CDR3 region: CATAPRESNQPQHF. CDR3 in DNA: TGTGCCACCGCCCCAAGGGAGAGCAATCAGCCCCAGCATTTT.

This clonotype was seen at least ten times. V gene TRBV7-9 combines with J gene TRBJ1-1; no reliable D call. Germline CDR1 SEHNR, CDR2 FQNEAQ (reference sequence). This CDR3 comprises 10 residues. V gave up 2 bases and J gave up 6 bases, with 1 base separating them. The CDR3 loop reads CASSLPEAFF. The CDR3 DNA is TGTGCCAGCAGCTTACCTGAAGCTTTCTTT.

This chain uses TRBV11-1 with TRBJ2-1; TRBD2 agrees at 7 bases. This CDR3 comprises 16 residues. From germline, CDR1 is SGHAT and CDR2 FQDESV (reference sequence). V lost 4 bases and J lost 3; bases outside the gene matches: 9. The chain's CDR3 is CASSYEAGLRYNEQFF. The CDR3 DNA sequence: TGTGCCAGCAGCTACGAAGCGGGACTCCGCTACAATGAGCAGTTCTTC. The full variable domain, in which reference TRBV11-1 and TRBJ2-1 provide the parts outside the CDR3, is EAEVAQSPRYKITEKSQAVAFWCDPISGHATLYWYRQILGQGPELLVQFQDESVVDDSQLPKDRFSAERLKGVDSTLKIQPAELGDSAMYLCASSYEAGLRYNEQFFGPGTRLTVL.

The chain carries TRBV18 and TRBJ1-2; possible D gene TRBD1, 6 bases. Germline values: CDR1 KGHSH, CDR2 LQKENI. The CDR3 spans 14 residues. V was pared by 3 bases and J by 4 bases, with 12 bases between. The DNA of the CDR3 is TGTGCCAGCTCACCGGCGGACAGCTTCTATGGCTACACCTTC. It specifies CASSPADSFYGYTF.

V is TRBV12-3 or TRBV12-4 and J is TRBJ1-5; 9 bases map to TRBD1. This CDR3 has 15 residues. The V and J ends lost 5 bases and 9 bases, in that order; junction bases with no gene match: 11. The CDR3 nucleotides read TGTGCCAGCAGTCCAGGGGGACAGGGAGGGCGGCCCCAGCATTTT. Protein product: CASSPGGQGGRPQHF.

Only a few counts were recorded for this clonotype. This chain uses TRBV19 with TRBJ2-5; 12 positions match TRBD1. CDR1 is LNHDA, CDR2 SQIVND, per germline (reference sequence). The junction had 7 bases not matched to a gene; V was cut back by 5 bases and J by 3 bases. The CDR3 consists of 16 residues. This CDR3 is CASSARDRGHKETQYF. The CDR3 bases are TGTGCCAGTAGTGCCCGGGACAGGGGGCATAAAGAGACCCAGTACTTC.

The V and J genes are TRBV7-9 and TRBJ2-5; 10 bases line up with TRBD2. V was pared by 4 bases and J by 5 bases, with 16 bases of the junction left unmatched. Germline loops: CDR1 SEHNR, CDR2 FQNEAQ (reference sequence). The CDR3 has 18 residues. CDR3 nucleotide sequence: TGTGCCAGCAGCTCTCTCTCGTCGATTAGCGGGGGGCGGGAGACCCAGTACTTC. Translation: CASSSLSSISGGRETQYF.

Only a few counts were recorded for this clonotype. The chain carries TRBV27 and TRBJ2-5; D uncertain. CDR3 length equals 13 residues. V was shortened by 5 bases and J by 7 bases, with 14 bases between the two germline ends. Germline CDR1 reads MNHEY; CDR2 reads SMNVEV (reference sequence). In DNA, the CDR3 is TGTGCCAGCAGTACGACACTCCGAGGGACCCAGTACTTC. Translation gives CASSTTLRGTQYF.

This chain links TRBV7-6 with TRBJ1-6, with a possible D match to TRBD1 (5 bases). CDR1 and CDR2 from the germline V gene are SGHVS and FNYEAQ. Trimming removed 3 bases from V and 7 bases from J, with 16 bases in between. The CDR3 length is 16 residues. This chain's CDR3 is CASSFNREGPNSPLHF. The CDR3 bases are TGTGCCAGCAGCTTCAACAGAGAGGGGCCAAATTCACCCCTCCACTTT.

The genes are TRBV27 and TRBJ2-2, with D perhaps matching TRBD1 or TRBD2 (5 bases each). The germline V gene has CDR1 MNHEY and CDR2 SMNVEV (reference sequence). The CDR3 contains 14 residues. Trimming took 2 bases from V and 7 from J, leaving 11 bases between them. As DNA, the CDR3 is TGTGCCAGCAGTTTAGGGGGTTTGGTCGGGGAGCTGTTTTTT. This encodes CASSLGGLVGELFF.

This clonotype was picked up a small number of times. V is TRBV6-1 and J is TRBJ2-7; either TRBD1 or TRBD2 may fit D (5 bases each). Germline loops: CDR1 MNHNS, CDR2 SASEGT. There are 15 residues in the CDR3. V was shortened by 2 bases and J by 2 bases, with 13 bases between the two germline ends. In DNA form, the CDR3 reads TGTGCCAGCAGTGAAAGGGGTCAGGGACCCTACGAGCAGTACGTC. Protein sequence: CASSERGQGPYEQYV.

This clonotype was counted between two and nine times. J is TRBJ2-5 and V is TRBV14; weak D call: TRBD2 (5 bases). This CDR3 spans 13 amino acids. Germline V CDR1 and CDR2: SGHDN, FVKESK. Trimming removed 3 bases from V and 7 bases from J, with 12 bases in between. The DNA for the CDR3 is TGTGCCAGCAGCCACGAGGGAGAGAGGACCCAGTACTTC. Amino acid sequence: CASSHEGERTQYF. Using reference TRBV14 and TRBJ2-5 for the parts outside the CDR3, the full variable domain is EAGVTQFPSHSVIEKGQTVTLRCDPISGHDNLYWYRRVMGKEIKFLLHFVKESKQDESGMPNNRFLAERTGGTYSTLKVQPAELEDSGVYFCASSHEGERTQYFGPGTRLLVL.

This clonotype was counted only a few times. The rearrangement joins TRBV15 to TRBJ2-7; D call uncertain. Germline assignment: CDR1 LNHNV and CDR2 YYDKDF (reference sequence). Trimming stripped 1 base from V and 2 bases from J, with 6 bases between. The length of the CDR3 is 13 residues. The CDR3 loop reads CATSRGPTYEQYF. In DNA form, the CDR3 reads TGTGCCACCAGCAGAGGCCCAACCTACGAGCAGTACTTC.

At least ten counts were recorded for this clonotype. The chain couples TRBV11-3 to TRBJ1-1; 8 positions match TRBD1. The CDR3 sequence is 14 residues long. Germline assignment: CDR1 SGHNT and CDR2 YENEEA. With 0 bases clipped from V and 7 bases from J, the junction kept 4 bases outside the gene matches. The CDR3 spells CASSLDRGQGEAFF. Here the CDR3 DNA reads TGTGCCAGCAGCTTAGACAGGGGGCAGGGTGAAGCTTTCTTT.